The clone carrying this TCR beta chain was found once. These data come from a study of blood T cell repertoires in COVID-19. At the level of the study: Specimens from acute and convalescent COVID-19 originated in the United States, Italy and Spain. T cells, B-cell-depleted T cells, or PBMCs provided the cDNA or gDNA that served as material.

The V and J ends lost 7 bases and 6 bases respectively, with 18 bases between them. The CDR3 runs 14 residues. Per the germline V gene, CDR1 is SEHNR and CDR2 is FQNEAQ (reference sequence). As handled by the study authors: Amplification with reference gene primers provided the estimates of nucleated cell counts. This table comes from immunoSEQ multiplex PCR, and its TCRdb copy is limited to in-frame clones, with some not included. V and J calls and clone size come straight from that table; D and trimming were deduced from the DNA. This sample has 110,000 to 150,000 clones; 81% occur once, and the top ten carry 7.5% to 9%.

This chain uses TRBV7-9 with TRBJ1-1; perhaps TRBD1 as D (5 bases). The TCR originated in a human donor in a cohort sampled during active COVID-19. Input material: peripheral blood. The CDR3 bases are TGTGCCAGCAATCTTGGTCAGGGTGTAGCTGAAGCTTTCTTT. Encoded protein: CASNLGQGVAEAFF.